The source of this TCR beta chain is a study of cytotoxic CD8 clonotypes in ibrutinib-treated CLL. Study overall: Responses comprised 24 partial and 2 complete; at median around 72 months, 14 remained remitted and roughly 12 progressed. Mean values per sample were a few hundred thousand productive templates and over 90,000 productive rearrangements.

Comments on this clone: Its cognate antigen is unknown.

Assay used: immunoSEQ multiplex PCR; TCRdb lists only in-frame clones, some missing. Of over 250,000 clones in the sample, 65% to 85% were seen once. V lost 5 bases and J lost 0, with 18 bases in between. CDR3 length equals 17 residues. The germline CDR1 and CDR2 sequences are LNHDA and SQIVND (reference sequence). Study findings and constraints: Ibrutinib response saw clonality rise, and progression saw it return toward baseline.

Sequencing was performed on PBMCs, taken at disease progression, from a patient treated with ibrutinib. The V and J genes are TRBV19 and TRBJ2-3; the D is unclear. This clonotype was obtained from a human donor with chronic lymphocytic leukemia. The CDR3 here is CASSPILTITSTDTQYF. DNA for the CDR3: TGTGCCAGTAGTCCGATCCTAACCATAACTAGCACAGATACGCAGTATTTT. Complete variable domain (other parts from reference TRBV19 and TRBJ2-3): DGGITQSPKYLFRKEGQNVTLSCEQNLNHDAMYWYRQDPGQGLRLIYYSQIVNDFQKGDIAEGYSVSREKKESFPLTVTSAQKNPTAFYLCASSPILTITSTDTQYFGPGTRLTVL.